This T cell receptor (beta chain) stems from a study of Graves' ophthalmopathy and Graves' hyperthyroidism. V lost 5 bases, J lost 1 base, and 11 bases lay in between. The germline gives CDR1 WSHSY, CDR2 SAAADI. CDR3 length: 14 residues. TCR beta CDR3 regions were amplified from RNA transcripts. RT-PCR with HTBI primers came first, then second-round multiplex PCR. A single record per CDR3 protein comes from TCRdb applying MiXCR to the multiplex PCR reads. Of approximately 540,000 distinct CDR3 sequences in the sample, less than 45% are singletons; the top ten hold roughly 4.5%. Sample: peripheral blood or thyroid tissue (not recorded which). The clonotype originates from an adult man with Graves' hyperthyroidism. This chain joins TRBV10-2 and TRBJ1-1; D call uncertain. Here the CDR3 reads CASSHTVSNTEAFF. Here the CDR3 DNA reads TGCGCCAGCAGTCACACCGTATCGAACACTGAAGCTTTCTTT.